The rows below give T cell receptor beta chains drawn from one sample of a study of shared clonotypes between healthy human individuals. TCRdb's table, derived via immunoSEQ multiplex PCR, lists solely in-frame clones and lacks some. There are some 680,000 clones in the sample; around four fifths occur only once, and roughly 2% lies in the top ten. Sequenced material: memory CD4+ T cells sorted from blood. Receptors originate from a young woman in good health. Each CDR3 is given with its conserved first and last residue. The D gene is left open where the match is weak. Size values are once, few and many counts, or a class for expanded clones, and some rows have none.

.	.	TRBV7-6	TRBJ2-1	CASSLRVEQFF	TGTGCCAGCAGCTTAAGGGTTGAGCAGTTCTTC
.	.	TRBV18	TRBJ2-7	CASSPTPSYEQYF	TGTGCCAGCTCACCGACGCCATCCTACGAGCAGTACTTC
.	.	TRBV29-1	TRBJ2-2	CSVGRVAGELFF	TGCAGCGTTGGCAGGGTAGCCGGGGAGCTGTTTTTT
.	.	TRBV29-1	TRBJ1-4	CSAREQEKLFF	TGCAGCGCCCGAGAACAGGAAAAACTGTTTTTT
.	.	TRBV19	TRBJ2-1	CASSSRTFADYNEQFF	TGTGCCAGTAGTTCCCGGACTTTTGCGGATTACAATGAGCAGTTCTTC
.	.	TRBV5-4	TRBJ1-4	CASSAAQGNEKLFF	TGTGCCAGCAGCGCGGCTCAGGGGAACGAAAAACTGTTTTTT
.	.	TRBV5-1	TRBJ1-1	CASINRPNAVEAFF	TGCGCCAGCATCAATCGACCGAATGCAGTTGAAGCTTTCTTT
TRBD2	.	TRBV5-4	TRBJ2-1	CASSGKLAGNLNEQFF	TGTGCCAGCAGCGGGAAACTAGCGGGTAACCTCAATGAGCAGTTCTTC
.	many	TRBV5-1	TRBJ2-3	CASSFGQTDTQYF	TGCGCCAGCAGCTTCGGACAAACAGATACGCAGTATTTT
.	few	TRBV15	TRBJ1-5	CATRGQNQPQHF	TGTGCCACCAGAGGTCAGAATCAGCCCCAGCATTTT
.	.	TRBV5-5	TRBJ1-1	CASSSIMGEAFF	TGTGCCAGCAGCTCGATCATGGGTGAAGCTTTCTTT
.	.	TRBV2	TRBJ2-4	CASDRGVGKNIQYF	TGTGCCAGCGATAGAGGGGTGGGCAAAAACATTCAGTACTTC
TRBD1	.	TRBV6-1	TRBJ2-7	CASSERTSGGWTSYEQYF	TGTGCCAGCAGTGAAAGGACGTCAGGGGGCTGGACATCCTACGAGCAGTACTTC
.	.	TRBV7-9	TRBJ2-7	CASSHDIGKTGEQYF	TGTGCCAGCAGTCACGATATCGGGAAAACGGGCGAGCAGTACTTC
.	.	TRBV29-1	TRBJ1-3	CSVRTVYSGNTIYF	TGCAGCGTTAGGACCGTATACTCTGGAAACACCATATATTTT
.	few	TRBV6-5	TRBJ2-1	CASRGTFPRGNEQFF	TGTGCCAGCAGGGGGACCTTCCCTCGGGGCAATGAGCAGTTCTTC
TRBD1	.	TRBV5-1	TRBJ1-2	CASSLGDRDSGGYTF	TGCGCCAGCAGCTTGGGGGACAGGGATTCCGGTGGCTACACCTTC
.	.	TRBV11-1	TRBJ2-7	CASSLFEGPFSEQYF	TGTGCCAGCAGCTTATTTGAGGGCCCCTTCTCCGAGCAGTACTTC
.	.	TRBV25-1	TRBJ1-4	CASSRPLREEYEKLFF	TGTGCCAGCAGCCGGCCCTTAAGGGAGGAGTATGAAAAACTGTTTTTT
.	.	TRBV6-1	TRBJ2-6	CASSVGVSGANVLTF	TGTGCCAGCAGTGTCGGGGTCTCTGGGGCCAACGTCCTGACTTTC
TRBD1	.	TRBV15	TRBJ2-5	CATSRNRGFYQETQYF	TGTGCCACCAGCAGAAACAGGGGGTTCTACCAAGAGACCCAGTACTTC
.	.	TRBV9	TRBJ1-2	CASSINENYGYTF	TGTGCCAGCAGCATCAACGAAAACTATGGCTACACCTTC
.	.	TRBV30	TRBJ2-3	CAWSVGLEGTDTQYF	TGTGCCTGGAGTGTAGGCCTGGAAGGCACAGATACGCAGTATTTT
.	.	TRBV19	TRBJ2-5	CASSLRTAQETQYF	TGTGCCAGTAGTCTAAGGACAGCCCAAGAGACCCAGTACTTC
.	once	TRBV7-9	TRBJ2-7	CASSFRQSYEQYF	TGTGCCAGCAGCTTTAGACAGTCCTACGAGCAGTACTTC
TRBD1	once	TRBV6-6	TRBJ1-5	CASSFLTGRQPQHF	TGTGCCAGCAGTTTTTTGACAGGGCGACAGCCCCAGCATTTT
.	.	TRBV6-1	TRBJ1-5	CASSESRQSNQPQHF	TGTGCCAGCAGTGAATCCAGACAGAGCAATCAGCCCCAGCATTTT
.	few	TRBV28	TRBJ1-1	CASSFVAETEAFF	TGTGCCAGCAGTTTTGTAGCAGAAACTGAAGCTTTCTTT
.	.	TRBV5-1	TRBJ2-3	CASSFNPIGGTDTQYF	TGCGCCAGCAGTTTCAACCCGATTGGGGGCACAGATACGCAGTATTTT
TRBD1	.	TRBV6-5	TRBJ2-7	CASSHRGDSYEQYF	TGTGCCAGCAGCCACAGGGGCGACTCCTACGAGCAGTACTTC
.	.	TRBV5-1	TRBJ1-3	CASSLDGVPSGNTIYF	TGCGCCAGCAGCTTGGACGGGGTCCCCTCTGGAAACACCATATATTTT
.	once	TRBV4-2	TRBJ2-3	CASRATGLSTDTQYF	TGTGCCAGCAGAGCTACAGGGTTAAGCACAGATACGCAGTATTTT
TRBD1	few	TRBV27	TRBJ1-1	CASSWTGAGTEAFF	TGTGCCAGCAGTTGGACAGGGGCCGGCACTGAAGCTTTCTTT
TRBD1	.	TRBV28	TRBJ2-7	CASSFQDRDSYEQYF	TGTGCCAGCAGTTTCCAGGACAGGGACTCCTACGAGCAGTACTTC
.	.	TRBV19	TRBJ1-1	CASRRQRDTEAFF	TGTGCCAGTAGGCGGCAACGGGACACTGAAGCTTTCTTT
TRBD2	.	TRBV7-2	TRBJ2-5	CASSSSSGRGETQYF	TGTGCCAGCAGCTCATCTAGCGGGAGAGGAGAGACCCAGTACTTC
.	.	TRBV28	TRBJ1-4	CASREPRLDTSNEKLFF	TGTGCCAGCAGGGAGCCTAGACTAGACACATCTAATGAAAAACTGTTTTTT
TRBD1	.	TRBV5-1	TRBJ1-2	CASSAGNRGGGYTF	TGCGCCAGCAGCGCCGGTAACAGGGGCGGAGGCTACACCTTC
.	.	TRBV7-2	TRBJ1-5	CASSTQRGQPQHF	TGTGCCAGCAGCACACAGAGGGGTCAGCCCCAGCATTTT
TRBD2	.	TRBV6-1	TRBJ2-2	CASRGLEVGELFF	TGTGCCAGCAGGGGACTAGAGGTCGGGGAGCTGTTTTTT
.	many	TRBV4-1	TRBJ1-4	CASSQVNMGFATNEKLFF	TGCGCCAGCAGCCAAGTCAATATGGGTTTTGCAACTAATGAAAAACTGTTTTTT
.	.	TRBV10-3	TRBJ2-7	CAISGGEDEQYF	TGTGCCATCAGTGGCGGGGAAGACGAGCAGTACTTC
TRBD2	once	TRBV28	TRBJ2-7	CASSRSGFTYEQYF	TGTGCCAGCAGTCGTAGCGGGTTTACCTACGAGCAGTACTTC
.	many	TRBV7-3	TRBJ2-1	CASSRDSAYNEQFF	TGTGCCAGCAGCCGCGACTCCGCCTACAATGAGCAGTTCTTC
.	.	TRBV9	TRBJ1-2	CASSVANTFYGYTF	TGTGCCAGCAGCGTAGCTAACACCTTCTATGGCTACACCTTC
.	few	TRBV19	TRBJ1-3	CASRENSGNTIYF	TGTGCCAGTAGGGAAAACTCTGGAAACACCATATATTTT
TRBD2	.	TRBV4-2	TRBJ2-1	CASSQESGRMYNEQFF	TGTGCCAGCAGCCAAGAAAGCGGGAGGATGTACAATGAGCAGTTCTTC
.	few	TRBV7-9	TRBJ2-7	CASSLDPRPQYF	TGTGCCAGCAGCTTAGACCCGCGTCCGCAGTACTTC
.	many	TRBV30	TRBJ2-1	CAWKSLRANEQFF	TGTGCCTGGAAATCGCTAAGAGCGAATGAGCAGTTCTTC
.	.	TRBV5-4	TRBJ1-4	CASSLGQNNEKLFF	TGTGCCAGCAGCTTGGGACAGAATAATGAAAAACTGTTTTTT
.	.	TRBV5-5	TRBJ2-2	CASSRQSNTGELFF	TGTGCCAGCAGCCGACAGTCAAACACCGGGGAGCTGTTTTTT
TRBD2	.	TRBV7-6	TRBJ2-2	CASSFKTSGTNTGELFF	TGTGCCAGCAGCTTCAAGACTAGCGGGACGAACACCGGGGAGCTGTTTTTT
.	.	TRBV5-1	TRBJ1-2	CASSLQGPSISGYGYTF	TGCGCCAGCAGCCTACAGGGCCCTTCGATTAGTGGCTATGGCTACACCTTC
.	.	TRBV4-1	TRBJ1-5	CASSHTGPGQPQHF	TGCGCCAGCAGCCATACAGGGCCGGGTCAGCCCCAGCATTTT
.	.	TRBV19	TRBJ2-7	CASSIWDGEPYEQYF	TGTGCCAGTAGTATCTGGGACGGAGAACCCTACGAGCAGTACTTC